Shown below are 29 T cell receptor beta chains from a single sample sequenced in a study of blood T cell repertoires in COVID-19. Profiling relied on immunoSEQ multiplex PCR, and the TCRdb table lists in-frame clones only, not all of them. The repertoire holds 100,000 to 120,000 clones, approximately 68% seen once, with about 7.1% in the top ten. The sample taken for sequencing was peripheral blood. The source is a woman aged 55-75 years with acute or convalescent COVID-19.

The J gene is TRBJ1-2, the V gene TRBV28; TRBD1 might be the D (5 bases). The CDR3 length is 16 residues. Germline CDR1 MDHEN, CDR2 SYDVKM. V was shortened by 3 bases and J by 3 bases, with 17 bases between the two germline ends. The CDR3 region has the DNA TGTGCCAGCAGTTTTGGAGGGGCCACGCCTTACTATGGCTACACCTTC. This encodes CASSFGGATPYYGYTF.

The chain has TRBV19 and TRBJ1-3, with a possible D match to TRBD1 (6 bases). The CDR3 has 13 residues. CDR1 and CDR2 from the germline V gene are LNHDA and SQIVND (reference sequence). V was cut by 5 bases and J by 2 bases, with 7 bases left in between. CDR3 sequence reads: CASSYRAGNTIYF. CDR3 coding DNA: TGTGCCAGTAGTTACAGGGCTGGAAACACCATATATTTT.

This rearrangement joins TRBV19 to TRBJ1-4; 7 nucleotides align to TRBD1. Trimming at V came to 5 bases and at J to 2 bases, leaving 5 bases not matched to a gene. CDR3 length equals 15 residues. Germline CDR1 is LNHDA and CDR2 is SQIVND (reference sequence). The CDR3 sequence: CASSVTGRTNEKLFF. The CDR3 DNA follows: TGTGCCAGTAGTGTGACAGGGCGGACTAATGAAAAACTGTTTTTT.

This clone was seen once. CDR3: CASSIVRGGKPQHF. The CDR3 region has the DNA TGTGCCAGTAGTATTGTGAGAGGGGGTAAGCCCCAGCATTTT. The V call is TRBV19, the J call TRBJ1-5; weak D call: TRBD1 (6 bases). Germline loops: CDR1 LNHDA, CDR2 SQIVND (reference sequence). The CDR3 extends over 14 amino acids. Trimming took 3 bases from V and 8 from J, leaving 14 bases between them. Using reference TRBV19 and TRBJ1-5 for the parts outside the CDR3, the full variable domain is DGGITQSPKYLFRKEGQNVTLSCEQNLNHDAMYWYRQDPGQGLRLIYYSQIVNDFQKGDIAEGYSVSREKKESFPLTVTSAQKNPTAFYLCASSIVRGGKPQHFGDGTRLSIL.

J is TRBJ1-1 and V is TRBV28, with TRBD1 as a possible D gene (6 bases). CDR1 MDHEN and CDR2 SYDVKM come from the germline V gene. V lost 3 bases and J lost 4, with 12 bases in between. The length of the CDR3 is 14 residues. CDR3 nucleotide sequence: TGTGCCAGCAGTTTGATAGGGGGAAGCACTGAAGCTTTCTTT. Protein product: CASSLIGGSTEAFF.

The chain combines TRBV5-1 with TRBJ2-5; 7 positions agree with TRBD2. V gave up 0 bases and J gave up 4 bases; unmatched junction bases: 6. Germline CDR1 is SGHRS and CDR2 is YFSETQ. The CDR3 is made up of 15 amino acids. CDR3 sequence (DNA): TGCGCCAGCAGCTTGGGCGTGACTAGCCGAGAGACCCAGTACTTC. It translates to CASSLGVTSRETQYF.

The chain employs TRBV18 and TRBJ2-5; D possibly corresponds to TRBD2 (5 bases). Trimming cost V 6 bases and J 6 bases, with 14 bases left between them. In germline, CDR1 is KGHSH, CDR2 LQKENI. There are 13 residues in the CDR3. The chain's CDR3 is CASSRERSKTQYF. For the CDR3, the DNA is TGTGCCAGCTCCCGGGAAAGATCTAAGACCCAGTACTTC.

This chain uses TRBV5-6 with TRBJ1-6, with 10 bases matching TRBD1. CDR1 is SGHDT, CDR2 YYEEEE, per germline. The V and J ends lost 4 bases and 8 bases, in that order; junction bases with no gene match: 3. The length of the CDR3 is 14 residues. The CDR3 sequence is CASSAGTGDSPLHF. The CDR3 DNA sequence: TGTGCCAGCAGCGCCGGGACAGGGGATTCACCCCTCCACTTT.

The V and J genes are TRBV9 and TRBJ1-2; 8 nucleotides match TRBD1. CDR3 length equals 14 residues. Germline CDR1 and CDR2: SGDLS and YYNGEE. Trimming cost V 3 bases and J 3 bases; bases outside gene matches: 4. The CDR3 nucleotides are TGTGCCAGCAGCGCCCAGACAGGGGACTATGGCTACACCTTC. This codes for CASSAQTGDYGYTF.

The chain is built from TRBV29-1 and TRBJ1-1, with TRBD1 identical over 8 bases. Looked up from germline, CDR1 is SQVTM and CDR2 is ANQGSEA. This CDR3 is built from 12 residues. V lost 7 bases, J lost 3 bases, and 4 bases stayed unmatched. The CDR3, as DNA: TGCAGCGGCCACAGGGGGGACACTGAAGCTTTCTTT. Residues: CSGHRGDTEAFF.

This chain uses TRBV6-5 with TRBJ1-1; maybe TRBD1 (6 bases). The CDR3 covers 15 residues. Looked up from germline, CDR1 is MNHEY and CDR2 is SVGAGI. With 5 bases removed from V and 1 base from J, the gap between germline ends came to 14 bases. The CDR3 protein is CASSQEARGNTEAFF. The CDR3 DNA follows: TGTGCCAGCAGTCAGGAGGCCAGGGGGAACACTGAAGCTTTCTTT.

The rearrangement links TRBV6-5 to TRBJ1-6, with a possible D match to TRBD1 (6 bases). V was shortened by 6 bases and J by 5 bases, with 14 bases between the two germline ends. The V gene's germline CDR1 is MNHEY and CDR2 SVGAGI. This CDR3 has 15 residues. The CDR3 bases are TGTGCCAGCAGAGGAGCCGGGACACATAATTCACCCCTCCACTTT. Protein product: CASRGAGTHNSPLHF.

The chain uses TRBV7-2 and TRBJ1-3; D not resolved. The CDR3 consists of 16 residues. The V gene's germline CDR1 is SGHTA and CDR2 FQGNSA. Between the trimmed V and J ends, which lost 1 base and 2 bases, there was a span of 12 bases. In nucleotides, the CDR3 is TGTGCCAGCAGCTTAGAGGTAGCAGCCACTGGAAACACCATATATTTT. It is translated as CASSLEVAATGNTIYF.

A few counts support this clone. The chain has TRBV5-1 and TRBJ1-3, with 10 bases identical to TRBD1. The CDR3 has 16 residues. V lost 0 bases and J lost 3; bases outside the gene matches: 3. CDR1 and CDR2 (germline): SGHRS, YFSETQ. The CDR3 sequence is CASSLARTGGGNTIYF. In DNA, the CDR3 is TGCGCCAGCAGCTTGGCGCGGACAGGGGGTGGAAACACCATATATTTT.

V and J are TRBV7-2 and TRBJ1-1, with 9 bases that match TRBD1. Germline trimming cut 6 bases from V and 0 bases from J; bases unmatched to any gene: 5. Germline assignment: CDR1 SGHTA and CDR2 FQGNSA. The CDR3 spans 15 residues. Written as DNA, the CDR3 is TGTGCCAGCAGGAGACAGGGGGGAATGAACACTGAAGCTTTCTTT. Protein: CASRRQGGMNTEAFF.

The CDR3 sequence: CASLAGGASGEQFF. The CDR3 region has the DNA TGTGCCAGCCTAGCGGGGGGGGCCTCGGGTGAGCAGTTCTTC. The J gene is TRBJ2-1, the V gene TRBV3-1 (or the pseudogene TRBV3-2); TRBD2 agrees at 12 bases. Losses at the gene ends were 8 bases for V and 9 bases for J; bases not matched to a gene: 8. This CDR3 has 14 residues. Germline V gene lookup returns CDR1 LGHDT and CDR2 YNNKEL (reference sequence).

The chain employs TRBV30 and TRBJ1-5; tentative D call: TRBD1 (6 bases). Germline V lookup: CDR1 GTSNPN, CDR2 SVGIG (reference sequence). This CDR3 has 16 residues. Trimming left V 0 bases short and J 0 bases short, with 12 bases between. The CDR3 nucleotides are TGTGCCTGGAGTGTAAGGGGGACGGTTAGCAATCAGCCCCAGCATTTT. Its translation is CAWSVRGTVSNQPQHF. The full variable domain, in which reference TRBV30 and TRBJ1-5 provide the parts outside the CDR3, is SQTIHQWPATLVQPVGSPLSLECTVEGTSNPNLYWYRQAAGRGLQLLFYSVGIGQISSEVPQNLSASRPQDRQFILSSKKLLLSDSGFYLCAWSVRGTVSNQPQHFGDGTRLSIL.

The rearrangement links TRBV7-2 to TRBJ2-2, with a possible D match to TRBD2 (5 bases). The V gene lost 1 base and the J gene lost 1 base, with 7 bases spanning the gap. The CDR3 extends over 15 amino acids. Per the germline V gene, CDR1 is SGHTA and CDR2 is FQGNSA. CDR3 sequence reads: CASSLVAGNTGELFF. As DNA, the CDR3 is TGTGCCAGCAGCTTAGTTGCGGGGAACACCGGGGAGCTGTTTTTT.

This chain connects TRBV3-1 (or the pseudogene TRBV3-2) to TRBJ2-2; D uncertain. V lost 9 bases and J lost 0, with 14 bases in between. This CDR3 is built from 15 residues. CDR1 is LGHDT, CDR2 YNNKEL, per germline (reference sequence). The CDR3 DNA reads TGTGCCAGTAACCAGCGTGACGCGAACACCGGGGAGCTGTTTTTT. As protein: CASNQRDANTGELFF.

The genes are TRBV29-1 and TRBJ2-1; 12 bases map to TRBD2. V lost 5 bases, J lost 8 bases, and 10 bases stayed unmatched. The CDR3 totals 15 residues. CDR1 and CDR2 from the germline V gene are SQVTM and ANQGSEA. The CDR3 nucleotides read TGCAGCGTTCGGGGCCTAGCGGGGGGGACCGATGAGCAGTTCTTC. Its protein is CSVRGLAGGTDEQFF.

This sequence joins TRBV7-8 and TRBJ2-1; the match to TRBD2 covers 10 bases. CDR1 and CDR2 (germline): SGHVS, FQNEAQ. The CDR3 has 16 residues. J gave up 6 bases and V 5 bases, and 10 bases lay outside the gene matches. CDR3 region: CASSPRGAGGPNEQFF. CDR3 sequence (DNA): TGTGCCAGCAGCCCGAGGGGAGCGGGGGGGCCCAATGAGCAGTTCTTC.

The rearrangement links TRBV11-1 to TRBJ1-2; 9 bases map to TRBD1. Germline V gives CDR1 SGHAT, CDR2 FQDESV (reference sequence). The CDR3 is 14 amino acids. The V gene end was trimmed by 5 bases and the J gene end by 5 bases; junction bases not matched to a gene: 6. DNA of the CDR3: TGTGCCAGCAGCCCCACGGACAGGGGATATGGCTACACCTTC. Its protein is CASSPTDRGYGYTF.

The V gene is TRBV30, the J gene TRBJ2-6; 7 nucleotides line up with TRBD1. The CDR3 consists of 14 residues. Germline V gene sequence: CDR1 GTSNPN, CDR2 SVGIG (reference sequence). V was clipped by 8 bases and J by 0 bases; unmatched bases: 4. CDR3 protein: CAGDRSSGANVLTF. The CDR3 nucleotides are TGTGCCGGGGACAGAAGCTCTGGGGCCAACGTCCTGACTTTC.

The rearrangement joins TRBV10-3 to TRBJ2-5; TRBD1 agrees at 7 bases. Germline values: CDR1 ENHRY, CDR2 SYGVKD. This CDR3 has 14 residues. With V trimmed by 0 bases and J by 2 bases, 0 bases remained unmatched. The chain's CDR3 is CAISESTGQETQYF. The CDR3 DNA sequence: TGTGCCATCAGTGAGTCGACAGGGCAAGAGACCCAGTACTTC.

V usage is TRBV25-1 and J usage is TRBJ1-3; perhaps TRBD1 as D (5 bases). This CDR3 region has 15 residues. Per the germline V gene, CDR1 is MGHDK and CDR2 is SYGVNS. Trimming shortened V by 4 bases and J by 0 bases, and 10 bases separated the two germline ends. The chain's CDR3 is CASSATVSSGNTIYF. The CDR3 DNA reads as TGTGCCAGCAGTGCGACAGTGAGCTCTGGAAACACCATATATTTT.

The chain links TRBV6-5 to TRBJ2-7; 9 bases align to TRBD1. The junction had 2 bases not matched to a gene; V was cut back by 6 bases and J by 2 bases. Germline CDR1 reads MNHEY; CDR2 reads SVGAGI. The CDR3 is 13 residues long. In DNA form, the CDR3 reads TGTGCCAGCAGCGGGACAGGGACCTACGAGCAGTACTTC. It specifies CASSGTGTYEQYF.

The DNA of the CDR3 is TGTGCCAGCAGCTTAACCCTTAGCCCAGATACGCAGTATTTT. Residues: CASSLTLSPDTQYF. This chain joins TRBV7-6 and TRBJ2-3; no definite D call. Germline loops: CDR1 SGHVS, CDR2 FNYEAQ. V lost 2 bases to trimming and J lost 4 bases, with 10 bases between them. The CDR3 consists of 14 residues.

This clone was detected once. This chain connects TRBV6-5 to TRBJ2-3; tentatively, D is TRBD1 (6 bases). V was cut by 1 base and J by 0 bases, with 11 bases left in between. The CDR3 runs to 16 residues. In germline, CDR1 is MNHEY, CDR2 SVGAGI. CDR3 DNA: TGTGCCAGCAGTTACTATGTGGGGGCTAGCACAGATACGCAGTATTTT. It specifies CASSYYVGASTDTQYF.

This chain connects TRBV10-1 to TRBJ2-7; maybe TRBD1 (5 bases). CDR1 and CDR2 (germline): WNHNN, SYGVQD (reference sequence). V was clipped by 0 bases and J by 5 bases, with 8 bases between them. The CDR3 has 13 amino acids. CDR3 sequence: CASSESGANEQYF. DNA for the CDR3: TGCGCCAGCAGTGAGTCTGGGGCTAACGAGCAGTACTTC.